The 6 T cell receptor beta chains given below trace back to one sample, sequenced in a study of T cell changes during pregnancy in multiple sclerosis. The repertoire was sequenced with immunoSEQ multiplex PCR; TCRdb's copy has only in-frame clones and lacks some. The sample contains about 77,000 clones, about 92% of which appear only once. Specimen: peripheral blood, collected after pregnancy. The receptor set was obtained from a female donor in good health, enrolled as a control in a pregnancy study.

The chain is built from TRBV9 and TRBJ2-7, with 9 bases matching TRBD1. From germline, CDR1 is SGDLS and CDR2 YYNGEE. J lost 3 bases, V lost 4 bases, and 11 bases had no gene match. The CDR3 covers 16 residues. CDR3 region: CASSLGTGWGGYEQYF. In DNA form, the CDR3 reads TGTGCCAGCAGCCTCGGGACAGGGTGGGGGGGCTACGAGCAGTACTTC.

The chain uses TRBV28 and TRBJ2-1; TRBD2 matches at 8 bases. The germline gives CDR1 MDHEN, CDR2 SYDVKM. This CDR3 spans 15 amino acids. After removal of 3 bases from V and 5 bases from J, the junction contained 6 bases not matched to a gene. CDR3: CASSFPGLGDNEQFF. As DNA, the CDR3 is TGTGCCAGCAGTTTTCCGGGACTAGGGGACAATGAGCAGTTCTTC. Full variable domain (outside the CDR3, taken from reference TRBV28 and TRBJ2-1): DVKVTQSSRYLVKRTGEKVFLECVQDMDHENMFWYRQDPGLGLRLIYFSYDVKMKEKGDIPEGYSVSREKKERFSLILESASTNQTSMYLCASSFPGLGDNEQFFGPGTRLTVL.

The chain combines TRBV19 with TRBJ2-5, with a tentative D call TRBD2 (5 bases). Germline V gene data show CDR1 as LNHDA and CDR2 as SQIVND (reference sequence). This CDR3 is built from 14 residues. V was shortened by 7 bases and J by 2 bases, with 14 bases between the two germline ends. The CDR3 loop reads CASKEEIVQETQYF. The CDR3 nucleotides are TGTGCCAGTAAGGAGGAGATAGTACAAGAGACCCAGTACTTC.

The chain links TRBV27 to TRBJ2-2; possibly TRBD2 for D (5 bases). CDR3 length: 16 amino acids. V lost 1 base, J lost 4 bases, and 13 bases lay in between. CDR1 is MNHEY and CDR2 is SMNVEV in the germline V gene (reference sequence). The CDR3 region is CASSLWQRGSTGELFF. As DNA, the CDR3 is TGTGCCAGCAGTTTATGGCAGCGTGGGAGCACCGGGGAGCTGTTTTTT.

Here the CDR3 reads CASKGMYQETQYF. DNA for the CDR3: TGTGCCAGCAAGGGGATGTACCAAGAGACCCAGTACTTC. The chain employs TRBV2 and TRBJ2-5; TRBD1 is a possible D gene (5 bases). Germline-derived CDR1 and CDR2 are SNHLY and FYNNEI. V lost 7 bases, J lost 0 bases, and 9 bases lay in between. The CDR3 is 13 residues long.

The chain carries TRBV19 and TRBJ2-3; 7 bases fit TRBD1. This CDR3 is 18 amino acids long. Germline lookup yields CDR1 LNHDA and CDR2 SQIVND (reference sequence). V was clipped by 4 bases and J by 0 bases; unmatched bases: 13. Here the CDR3 DNA reads TGTGCCAGTAGTAGGGGACAGTCTAAGATCACTAGCACAGATACGCAGTATTTT. It codes for CASSRGQSKITSTDTQYF. Full variable domain (missing parts from reference TRBV19 and TRBJ2-3): DGGITQSPKYLFRKEGQNVTLSCEQNLNHDAMYWYRQDPGQGLRLIYYSQIVNDFQKGDIAEGYSVSREKKESFPLTVTSAQKNPTAFYLCASSRGQSKITSTDTQYFGPGTRLTVL.